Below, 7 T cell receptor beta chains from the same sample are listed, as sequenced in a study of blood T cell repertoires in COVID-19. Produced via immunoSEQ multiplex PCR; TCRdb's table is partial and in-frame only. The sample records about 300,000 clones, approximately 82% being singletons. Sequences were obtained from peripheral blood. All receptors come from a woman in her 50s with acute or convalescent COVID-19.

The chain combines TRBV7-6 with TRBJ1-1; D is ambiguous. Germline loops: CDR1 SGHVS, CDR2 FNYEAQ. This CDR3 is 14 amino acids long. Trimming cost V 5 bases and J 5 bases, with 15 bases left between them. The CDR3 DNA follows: TGTGCCAGCAGCCCGCAGGTTCTTTCAACTGAAGCTTTCTTT. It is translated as CASSPQVLSTEAFF.

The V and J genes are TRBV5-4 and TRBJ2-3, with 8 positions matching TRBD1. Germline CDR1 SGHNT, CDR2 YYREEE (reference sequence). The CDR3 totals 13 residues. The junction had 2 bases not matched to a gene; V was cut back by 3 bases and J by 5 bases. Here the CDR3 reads CASSSDRGDTQYF. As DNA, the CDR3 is TGTGCCAGCAGCTCCGACAGGGGAGATACGCAGTATTTT.

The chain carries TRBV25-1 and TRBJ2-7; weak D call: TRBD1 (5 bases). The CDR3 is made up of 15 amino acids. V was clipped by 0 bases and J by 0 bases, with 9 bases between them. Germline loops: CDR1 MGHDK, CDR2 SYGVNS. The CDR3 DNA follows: TGTGCCAGCAGTGAATACAGGGTGGGCTCCTACGAGCAGTACTTC. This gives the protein CASSEYRVGSYEQYF.

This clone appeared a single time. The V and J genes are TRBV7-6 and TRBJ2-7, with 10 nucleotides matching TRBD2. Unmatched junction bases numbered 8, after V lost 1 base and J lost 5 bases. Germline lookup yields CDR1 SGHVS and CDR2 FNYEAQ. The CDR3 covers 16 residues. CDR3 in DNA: TGTGCCAGCAGCTTAGTGGCTAGCGGGAGTTTGAACGAGCAGTACTTC. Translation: CASSLVASGSLNEQYF.

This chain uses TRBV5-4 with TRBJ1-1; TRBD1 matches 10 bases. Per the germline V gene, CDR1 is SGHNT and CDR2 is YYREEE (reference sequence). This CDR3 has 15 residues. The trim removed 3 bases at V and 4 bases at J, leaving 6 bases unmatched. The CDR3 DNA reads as TGTGCCAGCAGCTCACCGGGACAGGGGAGCACTGAAGCTTTCTTT. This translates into CASSSPGQGSTEAFF.

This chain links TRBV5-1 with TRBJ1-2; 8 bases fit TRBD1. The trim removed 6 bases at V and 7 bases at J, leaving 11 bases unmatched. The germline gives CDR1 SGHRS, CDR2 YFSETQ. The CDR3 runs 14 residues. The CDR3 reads CASTLAQGEGGYTF. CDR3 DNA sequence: TGCGCCAGCACCCTAGCACAGGGGGAGGGTGGCTACACCTTC.

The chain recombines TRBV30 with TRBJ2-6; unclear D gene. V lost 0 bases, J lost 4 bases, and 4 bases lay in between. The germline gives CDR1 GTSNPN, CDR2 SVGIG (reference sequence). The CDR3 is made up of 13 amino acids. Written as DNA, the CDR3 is TGTGCCTGGAGTGTCGGGGGGGCCAACGTCCTGACTTTC. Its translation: CAWSVGGANVLTF.